Listed below are T cell receptor beta chains from one sample, sequenced in a study of yellow fever vaccine responses in identical twins. TCRdb fed the RT-PCR reads into MiXCR, producing one record per CDR3 protein. The data hold approximately 16,000 distinct CDR3 sequences, with approximately 82% observed a single time. The input for sequencing was T cells from blood (PBMCs), unsorted or a sorted subset (not recorded which), taken before or after yellow fever vaccination (not recorded which). The receptors shown here come from a woman between 18 and 29 years old who received the yellow fever vaccine. Both conserved end residues are part of each CDR3. D genes are given only for firm matches. The listing skips clone size in some rows; elsewhere it reads once, few, many or a size class.

d_call cdr3_length j_call v_call clone_size cdr3_nt cdr3_aa
. 14 TRBJ2-1 TRBV28 . TGTGCCAGCTACGGGGGAGGGGGCTACAATGAGCAGTTCTTC CASYGGGGYNEQFF
. 14 TRBJ2-1 TRBV20-1 . TGCAGTGCTAGACAGGGGAAAGGGTACAATGAGCAGTTCTTC CSARQGKGYNEQFF
. 16 TRBJ2-3 TRBV5-1 . TGCGCCAGCAGTCTTGGGTCCTCTAAGAGCACAGATACGCAGTATTTT CASSLGSSKSTDTQYF
. 16 TRBJ1-4 TRBV2 . TGTGCCAGCAGTGAGCATACCGGGGGTATTAGTGGAAAACTGTTTTTT CASSEHTGGISGKLFF
TRBD1 14 TRBJ2-7 TRBV20-1 . TGCAGTGCTCTCGGGGACAGGGGAAGGAGCGAGCAGTACTTC CSALGDRGRSEQYF
TRBD1 14 TRBJ2-7 TRBV28 . TGTGCCAGCAGCTTGACAGGGGGCGGTGGAGAGCAGTACTTC CASSLTGGGGEQYF
. 13 TRBJ2-7 TRBV29-1 . TGCAGCGTTGGAGGAGGGGTTGCCTACGAGCAGTACTTC CSVGGGVAYEQYF
TRBD2 14 TRBJ2-1 TRBV29-1 . TGCAGCGTTGACTGGCTAGCGGGTTACAATGAGCAGTTCTTC CSVDWLAGYNEQFF
TRBD1 13 TRBJ2-1 TRBV7-7 . TGTGCTAGCAGCTTACGGACAGGCAGTGAGCAGTTCTTC CASSLRTGSEQFF
. 12 TRBJ2-1 TRBV20-1 few TGCAGTGCTCCTGACACATACAATGAGCAGTTCTTC CSAPDTYNEQFF
. 13 TRBJ2-1 TRBV18 . TGTGCCAGCTCATTTATAGGGCTGCATGAGCAGTTCTTC CASSFIGLHEQFF
. 17 TRBJ2-1 TRBV3-1 . TGTGCCAGCAGCCAAGATCTCGGAAGGGGCTCCTACAATGAGCAGTTCTTC CASSQDLGRGSYNEQFF
TRBD1 20 TRBJ1-6 TRBV7-6 . TGTGCTAGCAGCTTAGCGTCGTTCACCGGCCCAGGGGGCGAAGATTCACCCCTCCACTTT CASSLASFTGPGGEDSPLHF
. 13 TRBJ1-2 TRBV10-3 . TGTGCCATCAGTGGGGGCGGTAACTATGGCTACACCTTC CAISGGGNYGYTF
. 14 TRBJ2-1 TRBV7-2 . TGTGCCAGCAAACAAGCGGCCACCTACAATGAGCAGTTCTTC CASKQAATYNEQFF
. 12 TRBJ2-2 TRBV7-2 . TGTGCCAGCAGCTTAGCCACCGGGGAGCTGTTTTTT CASSLATGELFF
TRBD2 14 TRBJ2-1 TRBV2 few TGTGCCAGCAGTGATACTAGCGGGAGGGGTGAGCAGTTCTTC CASSDTSGRGEQFF
. 14 TRBJ2-7 TRBV18 . TGTGCCAGCTCACCCCAGTTGACAAGTAGGGGGGAGTACTTC CASSPQLTSRGEYF
TRBD1 16 TRBJ1-1 TRBV23-1 few TGCGCCAGCAGTCAATCTACCGGACAGGGCGGGACTGAAGCTTTCTTT CASSQSTGQGGTEAFF
. 12 TRBJ1-1 TRBV20-1 . TGCAGTGCTAGAGATCGGGGGGATGAAGCTTTCTTT CSARDRGDEAFF
TRBD2 14 TRBJ2-5 TRBV10-3 once TGTGCCATCAGTGAATTACGGGGGGGCAGGGCCCAGTACTTC CAISELRGGRAQYF
. 15 TRBJ2-3 TRBV11-1 . TGTGCCAGCAGCTTAGCCCTCACGCAGGCGGATACGCAGTATTTT CASSLALTQADTQYF
. 18 TRBJ2-3 TRBV4-3 . TGCGCCAGCAGCCAAGATCTAAGCGGTGGAGTCAGCACAGATACGCAGTATTTT CASSQDLSGGVSTDTQYF
TRBD2 14 TRBJ2-1 TRBV7-9 . TGTGCCAGCAGCTTAGCGGCGGGAGGGGCTGAGCAGTTCTTC CASSLAAGGAEQFF
. 14 TRBJ2-3 TRBV28 . TGTGCCAGCAGTTCTTCATATAGCACAGATACGCAGTATTTT CASSSSYSTDTQYF
TRBD2 14 TRBJ2-4 TRBV10-2 . TGCGCCAGCAGAGACTGGCTAGCGGGATACATTCAGTACTTC CASRDWLAGYIQYF
TRBD2 15 TRBJ2-7 TRBV4-1 . TGCGCCAGCAGCCAGTGGGTCGGGGAGGGCTACGAGCAGTACTTC CASSQWVGEGYEQYF
. 15 TRBJ2-7 TRBV9 few TGTGCCAGCAGCGTAGCTACGGGGGACTCCTACGAGCAGTACTTC CASSVATGDSYEQYF
. 15 TRBJ2-7 TRBV29-1 . TGCAGCGCTGGAGGACAGTCACCTCTCCCCTACGAGCAGTACTTC CSAGGQSPLPYEQYF
. 11 TRBJ2-7 TRBV2 once TGTGCCAGCAGTCCCCTCTACGAGCAGTACTTC CASSPLYEQYF
TRBD1 12 TRBJ1-2 TRBV28 . TGTGCCAGCAGTTCCACAGGGGAGGGCTACACCTTC CASSSTGEGYTF
. 13 TRBJ2-3 TRBV10-2 . TGCGCCAGCAGTGGACAGCCCACAGATACGCAGTATTTT CASSGQPTDTQYF
. 12 TRBJ1-5 TRBV6-1 . TGTGCCAGCTCAACGCTCGATCAGCCCCAGCATTTT CASSTLDQPQHF
. 12 TRBJ2-1 TRBV7-9 . TGTGCCAGCGGAGAACCGGGGAATGAGCAGTTCTTC CASGEPGNEQFF
. 11 TRBJ2-5 TRBV24-1 . TGTGCCACCAGTACCGGCGAGACCCAGTACTTC CATSTGETQYF
. 13 TRBJ2-5 TRBV18 . TGTGCCAGCTCACCACAAGTCCAAGAGACCCAGTACTTC CASSPQVQETQYF
. 14 TRBJ1-2 TRBV5-1 . TGCGCCAGCAGCTTAGGAAAGGGAATCTATGGCTACACCTTC CASSLGKGIYGYTF
. 11 TRBJ2-7 TRBV5-1 . TGCGCCAGCAGCGGGGGGTACGAGCAGTACTTC CASSGGYEQYF
. 14 TRBJ1-5 TRBV3-1 . TGTGCCAGCAGCCAAGCAGGGATCAATCAGCCCCAGCATTTT CASSQAGINQPQHF
. 13 TRBJ1-2 TRBV11-1 . TGTGCCAGCAGCTTAATGGATCTGAATGGCTACACCTTC CASSLMDLNGYTF
. 13 TRBJ1-5 TRBV5-5 once TGTGCCAGCAGCTTGTACGGTGATCAGCCCCAGCATTTT CASSLYGDQPQHF
. 11 TRBJ2-5 TRBV5-1 . TGCGCCAGCAGCAACCAAGAGACCCAGTACTTC CASSNQETQYF
TRBD2 16 TRBJ2-3 TRBV11-2 . TGTGCCAGCAGCTTTAGCGGGGGGGCGTACACAGATACGCAGTATTTT CASSFSGGAYTDTQYF
. 13 TRBJ1-5 TRBV29-1 . TGCAGCTCTCTCGGGTCTAGCAATCAGCCCCAGCATTTT CSSLGSSNQPQHF
. 15 TRBJ2-2 TRBV5-1 . TGCGCCAGCAGCTTGGTTGGGGACCGGGCCGGGGAGCTGTTTTTT CASSLVGDRAGELFF
. 15 TRBJ2-5 TRBV20-1 few TGCAGTGCTAGTATTGCGGGGGCAATCCAAGAGACCCAGTACTTC CSASIAGAIQETQYF
. 14 TRBJ2-5 TRBV3-1 . TGTGCCAGCAGCCAATTAACGACCCAAGAGACCCAGTACTTC CASSQLTTQETQYF
. 15 TRBJ2-5 TRBV11-2 . TGTGCCAGCAGCTTAGAGCTCAGCCCTGGGGAGACCCAGTACTTC CASSLELSPGETQYF
. 12 TRBJ2-7 TRBV11-3 few TGTGCCAGCAGCTTAGTTTCCTACGAGCAGTACTTC CASSLVSYEQYF
TRBD2 12 TRBJ2-1 TRBV20-1 . TGCAGAATACGGGGGGACTACAATGAGCAGTTCTTC CRIRGDYNEQFF
TRBD2 13 TRBJ2-1 TRBV25-1 . TGTGCCAGCAAATCTAGCGGTTACAATGAGCAGTTCTTC CASKSSGYNEQFF
. 13 TRBJ1-1 TRBV18 few TGTGCCAGCTCACTATCCGGGACCGCTGAAGCTTTCTTT CASSLSGTAEAFF
TRBD2 17 TRBJ2-2 TRBV11-3 . TGTGCCAGCAGCTCCTTACTAGCGGGATTGAACACCGGGGAGCTGTTTTTT CASSSLLAGLNTGELFF
. 14 TRBJ2-7 TRBV20-1 . TGCAGTGCTAGAGATGTTGGCAGCACCTACGAGCAGTACTTC CSARDVGSTYEQYF
. 15 TRBJ2-6 TRBV12-3/TRBV12-4 . TGTGCCAGCACATACAGGGTGTCTGGGGCCAACGTCCTGACTTTC CASTYRVSGANVLTF
. 14 TRBJ1-4 TRBV4-3 . TGCGCCAGCAGCCCAGGACCCGCGAGGGAAAAACTGTTTTTT CASSPGPAREKLFF